Below, 8 T cell receptor beta chains from the same sample are listed, as sequenced in a study of cytomegalovirus exposure and HLA in healthy donors. The PCR made use of 60 Vbeta and 13 Jbeta primers. Profiled with immunoSEQ multiplex PCR; TCRdb holds only in-frame clones, not every one. This table has around 170,000 clones, 75% to 90% appearing once. Material for sequencing was PBMCs. Receptor source: a woman aged 50 to 60 in good health and CMV-seropositive.

The rearrangement links TRBV28 to TRBJ1-5, with 8 bases fitting TRBD1. Looked up from germline, CDR1 is MDHEN and CDR2 is SYDVKM. This CDR3 is 12 amino acids long. Losses at the gene ends were 8 bases for V and 7 bases for J; bases not matched to a gene: 4. CDR3 amino acids: CASSGGEQPQHF. CDR3 coding DNA: TGTGCCAGCTCAGGGGGCGAACAGCCCCAGCATTTT. Combining the CDR3 with reference TRBV28 and TRBJ1-5 gives the whole variable domain DVKVTQSSRYLVKRTGEKVFLECVQDMDHENMFWYRQDPGLGLRLIYFSYDVKMKEKGDIPEGYSVSREKKERFSLILESASTNQTSMYLCASSGGEQPQHFGDGTRLSIL.

The chain recombines TRBV28 with TRBJ2-5, with D uncertain. The CDR3 is 11 residues long. CDR1 is MDHEN and CDR2 is SYDVKM in the germline V gene. V was cut by 4 bases and J by 2 bases, with 2 bases left in between. CDR3 sequence: CASSSQETQYF. CDR3 coding DNA: TGTGCCAGCAGTTCTCAAGAGACCCAGTACTTC.

The V call is TRBV7-9, the J call TRBJ1-1; tentatively, D is TRBD1 (6 bases). V was clipped by 5 bases and J by 4 bases, with 11 bases between them. The CDR3 is 13 residues long. From germline, CDR1 is SEHNR and CDR2 FQNEAQ (reference sequence). This CDR3 reads CASSTGGGTEAFF. Here the CDR3 DNA reads TGTGCCAGCAGCACGGGGGGCGGCACTGAAGCTTTCTTT.

The V call is TRBV9, the J call TRBJ1-1, with 9 bases that match TRBD1. V dropped 4 bases and J dropped 0; count of bases not matched to a gene: 10. The CDR3 extends over 17 amino acids. Germline-derived CDR1 and CDR2 are SGDLS and YYNGEE. The CDR3 here is CASSPRQGVVMNTEAFF. The CDR3 DNA reads as TGTGCCAGCAGCCCACGACAGGGGGTTGTGATGAACACTGAAGCTTTCTTT.

This chain links TRBV5-1 with TRBJ2-7; 9 bases match TRBD1. The CDR3 extends over 14 amino acids. In germline, CDR1 is SGHRS, CDR2 YFSETQ. V lost 5 bases, J lost 3 bases, and 6 bases stayed unmatched. The CDR3 nucleotides read TGCGCCAGCAGATTACAGGGGGCGGTCTACGAGCAGTACTTC. Amino acids: CASRLQGAVYEQYF.

Comments on this clone: The junction departs from the called germline gene at one end, perhaps through a read error. The chain has TRBV7-9 and TRBJ1-1; D is perhaps TRBD1 (6 bases). The CDR3 totals 14 residues. CDR1 is SEHNR and CDR2 is FQNEAQ in the germline V gene (reference sequence). CDR3 in DNA: TGTTCCAGCAGCCTACTCACAGGGTCGGATGGAGCTTTCTTT. This gives the protein CSSSLLTGSDGAFF. The whole variable domain, remainder taken from reference TRBV7-9 and TRBJ1-1, is DTGVSQNPRHKITKRGQNVTFRCDPISEHNRLYWYRQTLGQGPEFLTYFQNEAQLEKSRLLSDRFSAERPKGSFSTLEIQRTEQGDSAMYLCSSSLLTGSDGAFFGQGTRLTVV.

This rearrangement joins TRBV9 to TRBJ2-1; TRBD2 matches 14 bases. Germline V gives CDR1 SGDLS, CDR2 YYNGEE. CDR3 size: 20 residues. Germline trimming cut 3 bases from V and 0 bases from J; bases unmatched to any gene: 11. The CDR3 spells CASSAGLAGGTLRSYNEQFF. DNA of the CDR3: TGTGCCAGCAGCGCTGGACTAGCGGGGGGCACCCTGCGCTCCTACAATGAGCAGTTCTTC.

In its sample, this clone was seen once. The chain carries TRBV7-8 and TRBJ1-1; TRBD1 matches at 9 bases. Germline assignment: CDR1 SGHVS and CDR2 FQNEAQ. There are 16 residues in the CDR3. J was trimmed by 5 bases and V by 2 bases; bases with no gene match: 9. The CDR3 DNA is TGTGCCAGCAGCTTACGGGGGACAGGGAGCGCAACTGAAGCTTTCTTT. Translation: CASSLRGTGSATEAFF.